This entry is about one T cell receptor (beta chain). Ten or more counts support this clonotype. Its binding antigen is unknown. No base-level quality is on record; no much larger clone is a single base apart. The junction shows trimming of 4 bases on V and 4 bases on J, and the gene matches do not reach 8 bases of it. The CDR3 starts with the cysteine, ends with the phenylalanine, and has 14 residues. Only CDR3 DNA remains: 42 bases, in frame from the first base. Reading the germline V gene (reference sequence) gives CDR1 DFQATT and CDR2 SNEGSKA. Reads for this sample came from an Illumina MiSeq. Using fastp trimming at Q25 and MiXCR clonotype assembly, TCRdb reanalyzed the public sequencing data and kept in-frame beta chains. Records with the same CDR3 protein are collapsed into one entry carrying the most frequent genes and DNA. This sample is represented by about 1,300 distinct CDR3 sequences; approximately 11% of them were singletons. The top ten clonotypes cover about 8% of the sample.

The data were taken from a study of liver allograft versus peripheral blood T cells (dated by TCRdb to the early 2020s). Turning to the overall study: In liver transplant recipients, the study looked at T cell receptor repertoires in the peripheral blood and set them against the repertoires found within the transplanted livers. The full study reports these points: The T cell receptor repertoires within liver allografts were reported to be different from the T cell receptor repertoires detected in peripheral blood.

Rearrangement joined TRBV20-1 to TRBJ1-1; TRBD1 aligns with 8 central bases. This sequence was found in a human patient who had a liver transplant. Some T cells present after a transplant may be cells of the graft donor. The base sequence is TGCAGTGCTACCAAAAGCGGGACAGGCACTGAAGCTTTCTTT. This codes for CSATKSGTGTEAFF.